The T cell receptor beta chain described here comes from a study of monozygotic twins with inflammatory bowel disease. Study-wide results and caveats: IBD patients carried less diverse TCRbeta repertoires (inverse Simpson) than healthy co-twins.

For this clonotype: Antigen: not known.

TCRdb re-called the 5' RACE reads; every CDR3 protein appears as one record, without DNA. The sample has around 400,000 distinct CDR3 sequences. CDR3 size: 14 residues. Germline-derived CDR1 and CDR2 are SQVTM and ANQGSEA. The J gene is TRBJ2-3, the V gene TRBV29-1; the D gene TCRdb calls, TRBD1, cannot be checked with no DNA. The sequenced sample was blood. The TCR sequence derives from a human donor with ulcerative colitis or Crohn's disease, or a healthy co-twin of an affected twin (not recorded which). The CDR3 protein is CSGLSGIGADTQYF.